Listed below are T cell receptor beta chains from one sample, sequenced in a study of blood T cell repertoires in COVID-19. Profiled with immunoSEQ multiplex PCR; TCRdb holds only in-frame clones, not every one. In the table there are 390,000 or so clones, about 86% of which are singletons. The sequenced material came from PBMCs or T cells enriched from blood (not recorded which). All receptors derive from a woman aged 50 to 65 who had recovered from COVID-19. The CDR3 runs from the conserved cysteine through the conserved F or W. A D gene is named only where the DNA matches it firmly. Clone size is stated in some rows and not others, as once, few, many or a class when expanded.

V	size	J	D	CDR3	DNA
TRBV7-9	NA	TRBJ1-3	NA	CASSLSLRSGNTIYF	TGTGCCAGCAGCTTATCTCTCCGCTCTGGAAACACCATATATTTT
TRBV5-5	NA	TRBJ1-1	NA	CASSLVRYTEAFF	TGTGCCAGCAGCTTGGTCAGATACACTGAAGCTTTCTTT
TRBV2	NA	TRBJ1-3	NA	CASGTNRGNTIYF	TGTGCCAGCGGGACAAACCGAGGAAACACCATATATTTT
TRBV21-1	NA	TRBJ2-1	NA	CASSKEPSDSREFF	TGTGCCAGCAGCAAAGAACCTAGCGACTCAAGGGAGTTCTTC
TRBV29-1	once	TRBJ1-2	NA	CSVEQGGGYYGYTF	TGCAGCGTTGAACAGGGTGGAGGGTACTATGGCTACACCTTC
TRBV5-1	NA	TRBJ2-1	TRBD2	CASSPSGTYNEQFF	TGCGCCAGCAGTCCTAGCGGGACATACAATGAGCAGTTCTTC
TRBV19	NA	TRBJ1-1	NA	CASSFFPPGLYLGTEAFF	TGTGCCAGTAGTTTTTTCCCTCCGGGACTTTACCTTGGGACTGAAGCTTTCTTT
TRBV18	NA	TRBJ1-1	NA	CASSPAGTEAFF	TGTGCCAGCTCACCAGCAGGGACTGAAGCTTTCTTT
TRBV5-1	few	TRBJ1-4	NA	CASRRGGDEKLFF	TGCGCCAGCAGACGCGGCGGGGATGAAAAACTGTTTTTT
TRBV3-1/TRBV3-2	NA	TRBJ2-2	NA	CASSQQLPGYTGELFF	TGTGCCAGCAGCCAACAACTACCGGGTTACACCGGGGAGCTGTTTTTT
TRBV2	NA	TRBJ1-5	NA	CAIRVGNQPQHF	TGTGCCATTCGGGTGGGCAATCAGCCCCAGCATTTT
TRBV7-9	once	TRBJ2-5	TRBD2	CASSRRTSGGETQYF	TGTGCCAGCAGCAGAAGGACTAGCGGGGGAGAGACCCAGTACTTC
TRBV7-9	NA	TRBJ1-3	TRBD1	CASRPTGASGNTIYF	TGTGCCAGCAGACCCACAGGGGCTTCTGGAAACACCATATATTTT
TRBV9	NA	TRBJ2-1	TRBD2	CASSVDPGTINNEQFF	TGTGCCAGCAGCGTAGACCCCGGGACTATTAACAATGAGCAGTTCTTC
TRBV3-1/TRBV3-2	NA	TRBJ2-7	TRBD1	CASSQDDRAEQYF	TGTGCCAGCAGCCAGGATGACAGGGCCGAGCAGTACTTC
TRBV2	NA	TRBJ2-1	NA	CASRPGDEQFF	TGTGCCAGCAGACCCGGGGATGAGCAGTTCTTC
TRBV2	NA	TRBJ2-7	NA	CASSEGREQYF	TGTGCCAGCAGTGAAGGCAGGGAGCAGTACTTC
TRBV2	NA	TRBJ2-4	NA	CASSREAKNIQYF	TGTGCCAGCAGTAGGGAGGCCAAAAACATTCAGTACTTC
TRBV7-9	NA	TRBJ2-1	TRBD2	CASSQGLAGYNEQFF	TGTGCCAGCAGCCAGGGACTAGCGGGGTACAATGAGCAGTTCTTC
TRBV15	once	TRBJ2-3	NA	CATSPSETDTQYF	TGTGCCACCAGCCCCTCGGAGACAGATACGCAGTATTTT
TRBV5-8	few	TRBJ1-6	NA	CASSISRVLRNSPLHF	TGTGCCAGCAGCATAAGCAGGGTCCTGCGCAATTCACCCCTCCACTTT
TRBV3-1/TRBV3-2	NA	TRBJ1-2	NA	CASSRMTEFYGYTF	TGTGCCAGCAGCCGGATGACAGAGTTCTATGGCTACACCTTC
TRBV7-9	NA	TRBJ1-1	NA	CASSLQAASNTEAFF	TGTGCCAGCAGCTTACAGGCCGCCAGCAACACTGAAGCTTTCTTT
TRBV4-1	NA	TRBJ2-1	NA	CASSQDRQAVQFF	TGCGCCAGCAGCCAAGATCGACAGGCTGTGCAGTTCTTC
TRBV15	NA	TRBJ1-6	NA	CATSTELIPGLPFHF	TGTGCCACCAGCACAGAGCTTATACCAGGTCTTCCCTTCCACTTT
TRBV28	NA	TRBJ1-5	NA	CASSPPWTDHQPQHF	TGTGCCAGCAGTCCTCCTTGGACAGATCATCAGCCCCAGCATTTT
TRBV2	NA	TRBJ2-3	NA	CASSKGQENTDTQYF	TGTGCCAGCAGTAAGGGACAAGAAAACACAGATACGCAGTATTTT
TRBV28	NA	TRBJ1-1	NA	CASSERMNTEAFF	TGTGCCAGCAGCGAGAGAATGAACACTGAAGCTTTCTTT